These 27 T cell receptor beta chains were sequenced from one sample in a study of CXCR3 chemokines and chemotherapy response in bladder cancer. In TCRdb, the PCR reads were re-called with MiXCR into one record per CDR3 protein. Of about 8,100 distinct CDR3 sequences detected, 10% to 15% appear once; the ten largest clones hold roughly 15%. This specimen was acquired from a patient whose treatment included neoadjuvant chemotherapy. Every receptor here comes from a human donor with bladder cancer that responded to neoadjuvant chemotherapy.

This clonotype appeared a few times. The J gene is TRBJ1-3, the V gene TRBV6-5; D is perhaps TRBD1 (6 bases). Trimming removed 5 bases at V and 3 bases at J, with 17 bases between. Germline values: CDR1 MNHEY, CDR2 SVGAGI. There are 16 residues in the CDR3. For the CDR3, the DNA is TGTGCCAGCAGTGCCCGTCTAGGGGGGCATGGAAACACCATATATTTT. Amino acids: CASSARLGGHGNTIYF.

Relative to its sample, this clonotype is medium-sized. The CDR3 spells CASSPHRTGNTEAFF. DNA for the CDR3: TGTGCCAGCAGCCCCCATAGAACAGGGAACACTGAAGCTTTCTTT. This chain joins TRBV13 and TRBJ1-1; possibly TRBD1 for D (5 bases). CDR3 length: 15 amino acids. CDR1 and CDR2 from the germline V gene are PRHDT and FYEKMQ (reference sequence). V was cut by 5 bases and J by 1 base, with 14 bases left in between.

As to this clonotype: A single base is all that separates this from a far larger clone, so a read error is likely. This rearrangement joins TRBV6-1 to TRBJ1-2, with unresolved D. V shed 3 bases and J shed 6 bases, with 17 bases lying between them. Germline-derived CDR1 and CDR2 are MNHNS and SASEGT. The length of the CDR3 is 15 residues. DNA of the CDR3: TGTGCCAGCAGTGATGACACGACGGCATACCATGGCTACACCTTC. Residues: CASSDDTTAYHGYTF.

This clonotype was observed many times. The rearrangement joins TRBV19 to TRBJ2-3; D possibly corresponds to TRBD1 (5 bases). The CDR3 loop spans 14 amino acids. The ends were cut back, 6 bases at V and 1 base at J, with 11 bases in the middle. The germline V gene has CDR1 LNHDA and CDR2 SQIVND (reference sequence). The chain's CDR3 is CASSPTVRTDTQYF. The DNA of the CDR3 is TGTGCCAGTAGCCCGACAGTGCGCACAGATACGCAGTATTTT.

This clonotype showed up many times. This chain uses TRBV30 with TRBJ1-1; D call uncertain. Looked up from germline, CDR1 is GTSNPN and CDR2 is SVGIG (reference sequence). The length of the CDR3 is 13 residues. Between the trimmed V and J ends, which lost 4 bases and 4 bases, there was a span of 13 bases. This CDR3 reads CAWTREETTEAFF. The CDR3 DNA follows: TGTGCCTGGACCCGAGAGGAGACCACTGAAGCTTTCTTT.

About this clonotype itself: A read error is likely here: a far larger clone is one base away. The V gene is TRBV6-1, the J gene TRBJ1-1; tentative D call: TRBD1 (6 bases). CDR1 is MNHNS and CDR2 is SASEGT in the germline V gene. V was trimmed by 3 bases and J by 6 bases, leaving 11 bases between them. This CDR3 comprises 13 residues. CDR3 in amino acids: CASSEGQGPEAFF. In nucleotides, the CDR3 is TGTGCCAGCAGTGAGGGGCAGGGGCCTGAAGCTTTCTTT.

This clonotype is labeled as medium-sized. This chain joins TRBV6-6 and TRBJ2-7; 8 bases fit TRBD1. J was trimmed by 5 bases and V by 7 bases; bases with no gene match: 10. The CDR3 totals 14 residues. Germline V gene sequence: CDR1 MNHNY, CDR2 SVGAGI (reference sequence). The CDR3 region is CASTPRTGNNEQYF. For the CDR3, the DNA is TGTGCCAGCACCCCTAGGACAGGGAACAACGAGCAGTACTTC.

By sample fraction, this clonotype is medium-sized (0.01 to 0.1%). The V gene is TRBV19, the J gene TRBJ1-5, with D uncertain. V lost 4 bases, J lost 11 bases, and 12 bases lay in between. Germline V lookup: CDR1 LNHDA, CDR2 SQIVND (reference sequence). CDR3 length: 12 amino acids. CDR3 region: CASSNSLRSQHF. In nucleotides, the CDR3 is TGTGCCAGTAGTAATTCGTTACGTTCCCAGCATTTT.

The J gene is TRBJ1-2, the V gene TRBV28; D remains unclear. V lost 5 bases and J 2 bases, leaving 18 bases between the germline ends. This CDR3 has 16 amino acids. Germline V gene lookup returns CDR1 MDHEN and CDR2 SYDVKM. The CDR3 reads CASSPGGSGSNYGYTF. The CDR3 DNA sequence: TGTGCCAGCAGTCCCGGCGGGTCTGGATCGAACTATGGCTACACCTTC.

This clonotype was picked up many times. The chain joins TRBV12-3 or TRBV12-4 to TRBJ1-1, with 8 bases aligning to TRBD1. The V gene end was trimmed by 6 bases and the J gene end by 3 bases; junction bases not matched to a gene: 3. This CDR3 has 13 amino acids. Written as DNA, the CDR3 is TGTGCCAGCAGGCAACAGGGGGACACTGAAGCTTTCTTT. It specifies CASRQQGDTEAFF.

This clonotype came up many times. This sequence joins TRBV19 and TRBJ2-7; D is possibly TRBD1 (5 bases). Germline V lookup: CDR1 LNHDA, CDR2 SQIVND (reference sequence). The CDR3 covers 13 residues. V lost 1 base, J lost 6 bases, and 10 bases lay in between. CDR3 loop: CASSIGQGREQYF. CDR3 nucleotides: TGTGCCAGTAGTATAGGGCAGGGTCGCGAGCAGTACTTC.

This clonotype was counted many times. The CDR3 loop is CASSYSEGPRGTQYF. DNA for the CDR3: TGTGCCAGCAGTTACTCTGAGGGCCCCCGGGGTACGCAGTATTTT. The rearrangement uses TRBV6-6 and TRBJ2-3; D possibly corresponds to TRBD2 (5 bases). The CDR3 contains 15 residues. Germline V gene lookup returns CDR1 MNHNY and CDR2 SVGAGI (reference sequence). Trimming cost V 0 bases and J 8 bases, with 15 bases left between them.

This clonotype was found many times. The chain uses TRBV19 and TRBJ1-5; TRBD1 matches 12 bases. V trimming: 4 bases; J trimming: 6 bases; junction bases outside the gene matches: 10. The CDR3 has 17 residues. Germline-derived CDR1 and CDR2 are LNHDA and SQIVND (reference sequence). The CDR3 protein is CASSTIGTGGYGQPQHF. The CDR3 nucleotides are TGTGCCAGTAGTACCATCGGGACAGGGGGCTACGGTCAGCCCCAGCATTTT.

In its sample, this clonotype was seen a few times. The chain couples TRBV18 to TRBJ2-1, with D tentatively TRBD1 (6 bases). The length of the CDR3 is 16 residues. Germline lookup yields CDR1 KGHSH and CDR2 LQKENI. The V gene lost 5 bases and the J gene lost 9 bases, with 23 bases spanning the gap. DNA for the CDR3: TGTGCCAGCTCAGACTTTCAGGGGATTAGTTACGGTGAGCAGTTCTTC. This gives the protein CASSDFQGISYGEQFF.

This clonotype was observed at least ten times. This chain uses TRBV29-1 with TRBJ1-1; a possible D gene is TRBD1 (5 bases). Trimming stripped 1 base from V and 6 bases from J, with 15 bases between. Germline CDR1 and CDR2: SQVTM and ANQGSEA. The CDR3 has 14 amino acids. The CDR3: CSVEGRGGWAEAFF. CDR3 DNA: TGCAGCGTTGAAGGGCGGGGGGGATGGGCTGAAGCTTTCTTT.

Regarding this clonotype: It is unclear where the CDR3 begins or ends on the DNA, so no DNA is shown, and the CDR3 is as TCRdb lists it. The chain uses TRBV5-4 and TRBJ2-2; TRBD1 was called by the table and not checked on the DNA. The CDR3 has 21 residues if both end residues are counted. From germline, CDR1 is SGHNT and CDR2 YYREEE (reference sequence). This chain's CDR3 is CASSLEGSTDTQYFGPGELFF.

There are many counts of this clonotype. This CDR3 is CASAAKSYNEQFF. The CDR3 region has the DNA TGTGCCAGCGCTGCAAAATCCTACAATGAGCAGTTCTTC. J is TRBJ2-1 and V is TRBV6-1; no definite D call. The CDR3 runs to 13 residues. Per the germline V gene, CDR1 is MNHNS and CDR2 is SASEGT. Trimming took 8 bases from V and 1 from J, leaving 9 bases between them.

The gene calls are TRBV5-6 and TRBJ1-2, with D maybe TRBD1 (5 bases). This CDR3 spans 14 amino acids. Germline V gene sequence: CDR1 SGHDT, CDR2 YYEEEE. Trimming removed 0 bases at V and 8 bases at J, with 14 bases between. The CDR3 region is CASSLAGPLWGYTF. CDR3 nucleotides: TGTGCCAGCAGCTTGGCAGGGCCCCTATGGGGCTACACCTTC.

This clonotype was found many times. The J gene is TRBJ1-4, the V gene TRBV12-3 or TRBV12-4, with 9 bases fitting TRBD1. V was pared by 5 bases and J by 8 bases, with 6 bases of the junction left unmatched. CDR3 size: 14 residues. CDR3 in DNA: TGTGCCAGCAGTCCCGGGACAGGGAACGAAAAACTGTTTTTT. Its translation is CASSPGTGNEKLFF.

This clonotype was counted many times. The chain couples TRBV19 to TRBJ1-4, with D unresolved. Per germline, CDR1 LNHDA and CDR2 SQIVND (reference sequence). The CDR3 totals 16 residues. V lost 4 bases and J 2 bases, leaving 14 bases between the germline ends. The CDR3 DNA sequence: TGTGCCAGTAGTAGAGTTATCCAGACGACTAATGAAAAACTGTTTTTT. Translation: CASSRVIQTTNEKLFF.

This clonotype came up many times. The chain uses TRBV29-1 and TRBJ2-1; the D gene could be TRBD1 or TRBD2 (5 bases each). CDR1 SQVTM and CDR2 ANQGSEA come from the germline V gene. V gave up 7 bases and J gave up 2 bases, with 15 bases separating them. The CDR3 is made up of 14 amino acids. The CDR3 nucleotides are TGCAGCGCCGGGAACAGGTTCCCCTACAATGAGCAGTTCTTC. Amino acid sequence: CSAGNRFPYNEQFF.

This clonotype was seen at least ten times. This chain connects TRBV6-6 to TRBJ1-2, with a tentative D call TRBD1 (5 bases). The V gene's germline CDR1 is MNHNY and CDR2 SVGAGI (reference sequence). Trimming removed 4 bases at V and 0 bases at J, with 12 bases between. The length of the CDR3 is 15 residues. The CDR3 region is CASSSQRQTNYGYTF. Written as DNA, the CDR3 is TGTGCCAGCAGTTCCCAACGACAGACTAACTATGGCTACACCTTC.

This clonotype has a count of ten or more. The rearrangement uses TRBV6-2 or TRBV6-3 and TRBJ2-5, with 9 bases lining up with TRBD1. The CDR3 is 14 residues long. The germline gives CDR1 MNHEY, CDR2 SVGEGT. The junction had 5 bases not matched to a gene; V was cut back by 2 bases and J by 7 bases. Here the CDR3 DNA reads TGTGCCAGCAGTTACGAGGGACAGGGTCGGACCCAGTACTTC. This sequence encodes CASSYEGQGRTQYF.

The sample holds a few counts of this clonotype. The CDR3 is CASSQDPSGNSPLHF. CDR3 nucleotides: TGCGCCAGCAGCCAAGATCCAAGTGGTAATTCACCCCTCCACTTT. This chain connects TRBV4-1 to TRBJ1-6; no clear D gene. The CDR3 is 15 amino acids. Germline V gene data show CDR1 as MGHRA and CDR2 as YSYEKL. V dropped 0 bases and J dropped 6 bases, with 9 bases sitting between them.

The chain uses TRBV12-3 or TRBV12-4 and TRBJ2-1; no definite D call. V dropped 1 base and J dropped 7 bases, with 11 bases sitting between them. The CDR3 length is 14 residues. CDR3 sequence reads: CASSLVDFRNEQFF. DNA of the CDR3: TGTGCCAGCAGTTTAGTTGACTTCAGAAATGAGCAGTTCTTC.

By share, this clonotype ranks as medium-sized (0.01 to 0.1%). The CDR3: CASIARDRVDQPQHF. The CDR3 DNA reads TGTGCCAGTATTGCCCGGGACAGGGTGGATCAGCCCCAGCATTTT. The chain has TRBV19 and TRBJ1-5, with 9 bases fitting TRBD1. CDR1 LNHDA and CDR2 SQIVND come from the germline V gene (reference sequence). V lost 7 bases and J lost 5; bases outside the gene matches: 9. The CDR3 totals 15 residues. Combining the CDR3 with reference TRBV19 and TRBJ1-5 gives the whole variable domain DGGITQSPKYLFRKEGQNVTLSCEQNLNHDAMYWYRQDPGQGLRLIYYSQIVNDFQKGDIAEGYSVSREKKESFPLTVTSAQKNPTAFYLCASIARDRVDQPQHFGDGTRLSIL.

By frequency in the sample, this clonotype is medium-sized. V and J are TRBV5-6 and TRBJ1-2; no reliable D call. The length of the CDR3 is 13 residues. CDR1 and CDR2 from the germline V gene are SGHDT and YYEEEE. V gave up 2 bases and J gave up 8 bases, with 13 bases separating them. CDR3 DNA: TGTGCCAGCAGCTTACGGACGAATGAGGGCTACACCTTC. Translating gives CASSLRTNEGYTF. The whole variable domain, remainder taken from reference TRBV5-6 and TRBJ1-2, is DAGVTQSPTHLIKTRGQQVTLRCSPKSGHDTVSWYQQALGQGPQFIFQYYEEEERQRGNFPDRFSGHQFPNYSSELNVNALLLGDSALYLCASSLRTNEGYTFGSGTRLTVV.